This T cell receptor (beta chain) was recovered during a study of T-cell memory formation after mild COVID-19. Study-wide context: TCR clusters mostly belonged to single donors.

Each CDR3 protein is one row after TCRdb ran MiXCR on the 5' RACE reads. The repertoire has roughly 240,000 distinct CDR3 sequences, just over 15% of them found once; the top ten carry 2.1%. V gave up 6 bases and J gave up 5 bases, with 22 bases separating them. This CDR3 has 16 amino acids. The clonotype originates from an adult woman who had mild COVID-19 (a few samples of this study predate the infection). Cell type and time point are not known. The sequencing input was PBMCs or a T cell subset sorted from them (not recorded which). The V gene is TRBV12-3 or TRBV12-4, the J gene TRBJ2-5; D possibly corresponds to TRBD1 (6 bases). In nucleotides, the CDR3 is TGTGCCAGCAGCCTCTCATGGGGGCTGACGGAGGAGACCCAGTACTTC. Encoded protein: CASSLSWGLTEETQYF.